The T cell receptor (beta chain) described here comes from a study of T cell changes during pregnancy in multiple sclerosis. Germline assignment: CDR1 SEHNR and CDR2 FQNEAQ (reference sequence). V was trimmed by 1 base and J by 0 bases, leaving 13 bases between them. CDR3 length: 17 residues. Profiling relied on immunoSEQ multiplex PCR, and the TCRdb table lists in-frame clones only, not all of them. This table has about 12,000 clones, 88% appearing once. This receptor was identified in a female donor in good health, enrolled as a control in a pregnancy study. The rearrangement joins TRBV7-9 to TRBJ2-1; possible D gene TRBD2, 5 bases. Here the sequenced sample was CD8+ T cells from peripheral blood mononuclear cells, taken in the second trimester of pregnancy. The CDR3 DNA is TGTGCCAGCAGCTTAGGGACTCTTTCTTCCTCCTACAATGAGCAGTTCTTC. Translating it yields CASSLGTLSSSYNEQFF.